Below are 5 T cell receptor beta chains sequenced from a single sample in a study of cytomegalovirus exposure and HLA in healthy donors. Researchers ran the PCR with 60 Vbeta and 13 Jbeta primers. Clones were sequenced by immunoSEQ multiplex PCR, and TCRdb holds only the in-frame ones, with some missing. The ten most abundant clones cover 12% to 15% of a sample with 60,000 to 85,000 clones. Sequencing used PBMCs. The receptors stem from a man aged 50-59 years in good health and CMV-seropositive.

V is TRBV19 and J is TRBJ1-1; 7 nucleotides line up with TRBD1. Germline V gene lookup returns CDR1 LNHDA and CDR2 SQIVND (reference sequence). Trimming cost V 1 base and J 4 bases; bases outside gene matches: 3. The CDR3 loop spans 14 amino acids. CDR3 nucleotide sequence: TGTGCCAGTAGTATAGGACAGGGTGGCACTGAAGCTTTCTTT. It translates to CASSIGQGGTEAFF.

The gene calls are TRBV6-5 and TRBJ1-1; D call uncertain. Germline CDR1 is MNHEY and CDR2 is SVGAGI. The CDR3 contains 13 residues. V was shortened by 2 bases and J by 0 bases, with 4 bases between the two germline ends. CDR3 DNA sequence: TGTGCCAGCAGTTACGCGGTGAACACTGAAGCTTTCTTT. Its protein product is CASSYAVNTEAFF.

The V call is TRBV5-1, the J call TRBJ1-5, with a tentative D call TRBD1 (6 bases). CDR1 and CDR2 from the germline V gene are SGHRS and YFSETQ. Trimming took 0 bases from V and 4 from J, leaving 8 bases between them. The CDR3 runs to 14 residues. The CDR3 is CASSLGTENQPQHF. The CDR3 DNA reads as TGCGCCAGCAGCTTGGGGACAGAGAATCAGCCCCAGCATTTT.

The V call is TRBV29-1, the J call TRBJ2-3; TRBD1 agrees at 9 bases. This CDR3 region has 13 residues. CDR1 SQVTM and CDR2 ANQGSEA come from the germline V gene. Here the CDR3 reads CRIDGQGKDTQYF. CDR3 nucleotides: TGCAGGATTGACGGACAGGGGAAAGATACGCAGTATTTT.

This chain joins TRBV7-8 and TRBJ1-1, with D perhaps TRBD1 (6 bases). The CDR3 is 15 residues long. The germline V gene has CDR1 SGHVS and CDR2 FQNEAQ. V lost 3 bases, J lost 4 bases, and 15 bases lay in between. CDR3 region: CASSFTGGASTEAFF. The CDR3, as DNA: TGTGCCAGCAGCTTTACCGGGGGGGCGAGCACTGAAGCTTTCTTT.